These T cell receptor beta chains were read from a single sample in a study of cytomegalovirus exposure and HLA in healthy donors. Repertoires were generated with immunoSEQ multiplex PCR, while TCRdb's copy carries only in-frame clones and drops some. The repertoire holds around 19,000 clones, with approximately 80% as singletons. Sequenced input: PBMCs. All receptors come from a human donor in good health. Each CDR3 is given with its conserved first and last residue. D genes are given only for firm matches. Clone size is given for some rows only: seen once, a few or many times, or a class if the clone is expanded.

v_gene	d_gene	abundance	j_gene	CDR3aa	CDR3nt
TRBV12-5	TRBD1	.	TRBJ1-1	CASGIGQGGAFF	TGTGCTAGTGGGATTGGACAGGGTGGGGCTTTCTTT
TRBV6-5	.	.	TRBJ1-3	CASRAGQRRNTIYF	TGTGCCAGCAGGGCCGGACAGAGACGAAACACCATATATTTT
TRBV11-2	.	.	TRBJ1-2	CASSSQYGYTF	TGTGCCAGCAGCTCACAATATGGCTACACCTTC
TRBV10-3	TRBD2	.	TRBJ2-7	CAISESRARGGYEQYF	TGTGCCATCAGTGAGTCAAGGGCGAGGGGAGGGTACGAGCAGTACTTC
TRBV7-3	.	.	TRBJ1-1	CASKGPTGTEAFF	TGTGCCAGCAAAGGCCCCACGGGGACTGAAGCTTTCTTT
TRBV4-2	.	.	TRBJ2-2	CASSQDYGLLNTGELFF	TGTGCCAGCAGCCAAGATTATGGGCTGCTAAACACCGGGGAGCTGTTTTTT
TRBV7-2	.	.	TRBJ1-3	CASSSDGSSGNTIYF	TGTGCCAGCAGCTCGGACGGGAGCTCTGGAAACACCATATATTTT
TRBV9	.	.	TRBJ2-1	CASSARGPPEGYNEQFF	TGTGCCAGCAGCGCGCGCGGGCCCCCCGAGGGCTACAATGAGCAGTTCTTC
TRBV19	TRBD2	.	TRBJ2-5	CASSTLTSPQETQYF	TGTGCCAGTAGTACCCTGACTAGCCCCCAAGAGACCCAGTACTTC
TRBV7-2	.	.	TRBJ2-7	CASSLGGRAGESYEQYF	TGTGCCAGCAGCTTAGGGGGTAGGGCAGGGGAATCCTACGAGCAGTACTTC
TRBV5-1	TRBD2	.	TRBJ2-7	CASSPQERGRDEQYF	TGCGCCAGCAGCCCCCAGGAGCGGGGGAGGGACGAGCAGTACTTC
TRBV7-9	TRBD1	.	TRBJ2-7	CASSTDRAEQYF	TGTGCCAGCAGCACCGACAGGGCCGAGCAGTACTTC
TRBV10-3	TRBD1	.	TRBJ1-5	CAISESTQGVQPQHF	TGTGCCATCAGTGAGTCGACACAGGGGGTTCAGCCCCAGCATTTT
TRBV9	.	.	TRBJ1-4	CASSVGAASEKLFF	TGTGCCAGCAGCGTAGGGGCAGCTAGCGAAAAACTGTTTTTT
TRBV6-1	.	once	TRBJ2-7	CASTQGHDYEQYF	TGTGCCAGCACCCAGGGACACGATTACGAGCAGTACTTC
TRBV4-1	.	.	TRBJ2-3	CASSQGLVSDTQYF	TGCGCCAGCAGCCAAGGACTAGTTTCGGATACGCAGTATTTT
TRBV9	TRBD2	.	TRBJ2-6	CASRDNSGGASGANVLTF	TGTGCCAGCAGGGATAATAGCGGGGGGGCCTCCGGGGCCAACGTCCTGACTTTC
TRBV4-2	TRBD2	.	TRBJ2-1	CASSPRTSGRSNEQFF	TGTGCCAGCAGCCCGCGGACTAGCGGGAGATCCAATGAGCAGTTCTTC
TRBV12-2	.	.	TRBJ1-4	CASRLARRKLFF	TGTGCAAGTCGCTTAGCGAGGAGAAAACTGTTTTTT
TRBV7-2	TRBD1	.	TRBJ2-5	CASSRQGLVSQYF	TGTGCCAGCAGTCGACAGGGGTTGGTGTCCCAGTACTTC
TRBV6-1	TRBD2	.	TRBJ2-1	CASSEEGASGGDNEQFF	TGTGCCAGCAGTGAAGAAGGGGCTAGCGGGGGAGACAATGAGCAGTTCTTC
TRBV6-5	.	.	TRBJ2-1	CASREQGSNEQFF	TGTGCCAGCAGGGAGCAGGGAAGCAATGAGCAGTTCTTC
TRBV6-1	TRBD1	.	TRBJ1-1	CASTARGQGDTEAFF	TGTGCCAGCACCGCAAGAGGACAGGGGGACACTGAAGCTTTCTTT
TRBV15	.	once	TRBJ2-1	CATSRARQKQFF	TGTGCCACCAGCAGAGCCAGACAGAAACAGTTCTTC
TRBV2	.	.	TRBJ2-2	CASSQTWTGELFF	TGTGCCAGCAGTCAAACTTGGACCGGGGAGCTGTTTTTT
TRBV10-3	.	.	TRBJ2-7	CAISESPSYEQYF	TGTGCCATCAGTGAGTCGCCCAGCTACGAGCAGTACTTC
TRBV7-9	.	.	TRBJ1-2	CASSPTGSVYGYTF	TGTGCCAGCAGCCCTACAGGGTCGGTCTATGGCTACACCTTC
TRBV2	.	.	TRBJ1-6	CASSDTGNSPLHF	TGTGCCAGCAGTGACACAGGGAATTCACCCCTCCACTTT
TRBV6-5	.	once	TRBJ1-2	CASSYSENYGYTF	TGTGCCAGCAGTTACTCGGAGAACTATGGCTACACCTTC